This T cell receptor beta chain comes out of a study of low-dose radiotherapy and immunotherapy resistance in tumors. About the study: Once cycle 1 day 1 began, patients took oral aspirin 300 mg daily for four cycles.

This CDR3 has 14 residues. Germline CDR1 is MNHEY and CDR2 is SVGAGI. Both TCRalpha and TCRbeta chains were reverse transcribed with V-gene-specific primers. The TCRs were subjected to amplification over about 20 PCR cycles employing a constant-region primer in conjunction with a V-primer adapter. The mRNA which had been isolated was amplified by in vitro transcription. MiXCR, run by TCRdb on the reads, gives a single entry per CDR3 protein. The table shows about 60,000 distinct CDR3 sequences, with under 30% occurring only once. Details on this clonotype: A read error is the likely source, as a far larger clone sits one nucleotide away.

Time point specified: before trial treatment. Tumors of eligible patients were advanced, solid and lacking tumor-infiltrating lymphocytes. The chain combines TRBV6-5 with TRBJ2-7; TRBD1 aligns across 7 bases. The source was PBMCs, collected before treatment. The sequence was collected from a male donor with prostate cancer. CDR3 sequence reads: CTSSPRQGSYEQYF. The CDR3 nucleotides read TGTACCAGCAGTCCCCGACAGGGATCCTACGAGCAGTACTTC.